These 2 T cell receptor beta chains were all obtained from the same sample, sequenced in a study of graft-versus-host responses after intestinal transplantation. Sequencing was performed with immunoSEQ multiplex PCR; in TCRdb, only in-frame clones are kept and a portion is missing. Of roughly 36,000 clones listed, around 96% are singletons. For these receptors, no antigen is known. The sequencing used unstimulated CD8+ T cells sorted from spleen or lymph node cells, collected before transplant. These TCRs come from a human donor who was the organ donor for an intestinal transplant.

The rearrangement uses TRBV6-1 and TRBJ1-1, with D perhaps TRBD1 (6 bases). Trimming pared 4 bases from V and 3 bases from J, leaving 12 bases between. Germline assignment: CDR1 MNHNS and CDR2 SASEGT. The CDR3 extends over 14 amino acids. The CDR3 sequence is CASSGGGTDTEAFF. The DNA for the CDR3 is TGTGCCAGCAGTGGCGGGGGCACGGACACTGAAGCTTTCTTT.

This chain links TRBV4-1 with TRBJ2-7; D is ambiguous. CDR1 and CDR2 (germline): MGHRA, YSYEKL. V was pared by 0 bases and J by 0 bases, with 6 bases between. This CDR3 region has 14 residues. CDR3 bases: TGCGCCAGCAGCCAAGATAATACCTCCTACGAGCAGTACTTC. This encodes CASSQDNTSYEQYF.